This TCR beta chain is drawn from a study of TIL therapy for anti-PD-1-resistant metastatic lung cancer. This was the immunoSEQ v3 assay. The table came from immunoSEQ multiplex PCR; TCRdb's copy has only in-frame clones and leaves some out. The sample includes 50,000 to 70,000 clones, around 63% seen only once; the top ten take over 6.5%. Described time point: pre-treatment sample, taken before nivolumab and TIL therapy. The V and J ends lost 0 bases and 0 bases respectively, with 6 bases between them. Per germline, CDR1 SGHRS and CDR2 YFSETQ. The CDR3 spans 14 residues. The receptor was derived from a person aged 25-79 years with non-small cell lung cancer. The source material was blood, sampled at baseline. The J gene is TRBJ2-5, the V gene TRBV5-1, with D possibly being TRBD2 (5 bases). For the CDR3, the DNA is TGCGCCAGCAGCTTGGCGGGGTACCAAGAGACCCAGTACTTC. Translated, it gives CASSLAGYQETQYF.